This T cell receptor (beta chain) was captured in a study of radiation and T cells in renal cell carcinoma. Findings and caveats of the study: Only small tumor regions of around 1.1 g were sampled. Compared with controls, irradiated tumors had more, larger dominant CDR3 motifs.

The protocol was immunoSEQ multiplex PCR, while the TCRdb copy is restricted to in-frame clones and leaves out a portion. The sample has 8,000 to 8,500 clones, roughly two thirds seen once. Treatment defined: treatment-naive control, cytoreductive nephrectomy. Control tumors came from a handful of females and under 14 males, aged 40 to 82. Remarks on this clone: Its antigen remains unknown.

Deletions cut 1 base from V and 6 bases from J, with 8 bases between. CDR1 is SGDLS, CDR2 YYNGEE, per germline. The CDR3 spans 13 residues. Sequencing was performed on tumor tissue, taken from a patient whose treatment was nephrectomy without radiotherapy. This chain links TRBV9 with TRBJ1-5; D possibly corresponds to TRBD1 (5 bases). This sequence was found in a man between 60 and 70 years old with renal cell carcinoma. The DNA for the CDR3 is TGTGCCAGCAGCGTATATGGGGGTCAGCCCCAGCATTTT. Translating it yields CASSVYGGQPQHF.